This TCR beta chain was sequenced for a study of T cell responses to AZD1222 COVID-19 vaccine. Whole-study findings and limits: After two AZD1222 doses, spike-specific TCR breadth and depth rose versus day 0. Females outnumbered males among donors, who were mostly white British; clonal diversity was possibly underestimated.

Second-dose recipients at about 4 or about 12 weeks were treated as one pooled group. On this clone itself: What it binds is unknown.

CDR1 is GTSNPN and CDR2 is SVGIG in the germline V gene (reference sequence). Trimming pared 2 bases from V and 5 bases from J, leaving 10 bases between. The CDR3 covers 13 residues. Profiling relied on immunoSEQ multiplex PCR, and the TCRdb table lists in-frame clones only, not all of them. Of 150,000 or so clones in the sample, 80% to 95% were seen once. This chain links TRBV30 with TRBJ1-5; D ambiguous. This receptor was identified in an adult who received the AZD1222 COVID-19 vaccine. This specimen was peripheral blood, taken 28 days after the second AZD1222 dose. The CDR3, as DNA: TGTGCCTGGAGTTCTCGGACGGATCAGCCCCAGCATTTT. Residues: CAWSSRTDQPQHF.